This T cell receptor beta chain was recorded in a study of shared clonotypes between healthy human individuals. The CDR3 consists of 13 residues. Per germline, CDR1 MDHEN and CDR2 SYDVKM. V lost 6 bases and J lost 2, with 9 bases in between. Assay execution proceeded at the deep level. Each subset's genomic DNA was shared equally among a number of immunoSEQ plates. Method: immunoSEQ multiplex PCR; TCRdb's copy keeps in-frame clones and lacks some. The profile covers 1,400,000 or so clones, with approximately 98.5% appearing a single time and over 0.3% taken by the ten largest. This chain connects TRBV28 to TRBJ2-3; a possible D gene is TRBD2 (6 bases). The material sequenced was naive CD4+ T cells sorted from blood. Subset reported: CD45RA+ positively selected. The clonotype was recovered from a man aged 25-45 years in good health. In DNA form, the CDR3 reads TGTGCCAGCAGGGGGGGTAACACAGATACGCAGTATTTT. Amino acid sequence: CASRGGNTDTQYF.